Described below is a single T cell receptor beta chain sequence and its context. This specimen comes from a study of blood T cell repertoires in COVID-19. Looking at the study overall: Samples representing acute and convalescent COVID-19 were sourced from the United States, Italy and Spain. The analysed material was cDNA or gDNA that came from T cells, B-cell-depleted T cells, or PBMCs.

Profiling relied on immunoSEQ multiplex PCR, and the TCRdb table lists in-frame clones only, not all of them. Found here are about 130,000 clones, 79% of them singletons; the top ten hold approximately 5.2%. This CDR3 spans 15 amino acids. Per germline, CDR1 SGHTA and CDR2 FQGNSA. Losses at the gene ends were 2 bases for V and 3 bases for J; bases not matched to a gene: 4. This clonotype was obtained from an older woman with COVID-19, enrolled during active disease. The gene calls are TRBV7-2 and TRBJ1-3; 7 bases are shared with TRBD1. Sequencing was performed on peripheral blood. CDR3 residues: CASSLQGGNGNTIYF. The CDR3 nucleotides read TGTGCCAGCAGCTTACAGGGGGGAAATGGAAACACCATATATTTT.